This T cell receptor (beta chain) emerged from a study of PD-L1 blockade in urothelial cancer. Study background: Analysis of the blood was performed 3 weeks (second dose) and 6 weeks after treatment start.

The CDR3 is 15 amino acids. Germline lookup yields CDR1 SGHTA and CDR2 FQGNSA. Trimming removed 3 bases from V and 3 bases from J; junction bases left unmatched: 2. Sample time point: peripheral blood 6 weeks after treatment start. A note on this clone: Its antigen remains unknown.

TCR analog templates of synthetic origin were spiked into each PCR. The assay was immunoSEQ multiplex PCR, and TCRdb's table has in-frame clones only and misses some. The sample holds under 40,000 clones, 89% seen once. Study-level points and caveats: Better survival was predicted when blood TCR clonality before treatment fell below the median.

The starting material was PBMCs, obtained around atezolizumab (anti-PD-L1) treatment. This chain links TRBV7-2 with TRBJ2-3, with TRBD1 matching 11 bases. This TCR was recovered from a man older than 75 with urothelial cancer. The CDR3 DNA reads TGTGCCAGCAGCTTGGGACAGGGGGATACAGATACGCAGTATTTT. It codes for CASSLGQGDTDTQYF.